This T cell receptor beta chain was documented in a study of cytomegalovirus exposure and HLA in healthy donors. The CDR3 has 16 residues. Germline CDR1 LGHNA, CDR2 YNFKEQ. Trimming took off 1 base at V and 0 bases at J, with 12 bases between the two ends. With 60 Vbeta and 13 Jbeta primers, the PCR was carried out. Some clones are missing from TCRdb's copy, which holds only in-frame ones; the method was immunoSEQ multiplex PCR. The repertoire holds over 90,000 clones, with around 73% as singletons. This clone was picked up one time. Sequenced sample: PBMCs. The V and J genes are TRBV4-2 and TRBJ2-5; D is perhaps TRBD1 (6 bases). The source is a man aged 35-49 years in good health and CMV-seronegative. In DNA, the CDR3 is TGTGCCAGCAGCCAAGTAGGGGGTACCGACCAAGAGACCCAGTACTTC. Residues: CASSQVGGTDQETQYF.